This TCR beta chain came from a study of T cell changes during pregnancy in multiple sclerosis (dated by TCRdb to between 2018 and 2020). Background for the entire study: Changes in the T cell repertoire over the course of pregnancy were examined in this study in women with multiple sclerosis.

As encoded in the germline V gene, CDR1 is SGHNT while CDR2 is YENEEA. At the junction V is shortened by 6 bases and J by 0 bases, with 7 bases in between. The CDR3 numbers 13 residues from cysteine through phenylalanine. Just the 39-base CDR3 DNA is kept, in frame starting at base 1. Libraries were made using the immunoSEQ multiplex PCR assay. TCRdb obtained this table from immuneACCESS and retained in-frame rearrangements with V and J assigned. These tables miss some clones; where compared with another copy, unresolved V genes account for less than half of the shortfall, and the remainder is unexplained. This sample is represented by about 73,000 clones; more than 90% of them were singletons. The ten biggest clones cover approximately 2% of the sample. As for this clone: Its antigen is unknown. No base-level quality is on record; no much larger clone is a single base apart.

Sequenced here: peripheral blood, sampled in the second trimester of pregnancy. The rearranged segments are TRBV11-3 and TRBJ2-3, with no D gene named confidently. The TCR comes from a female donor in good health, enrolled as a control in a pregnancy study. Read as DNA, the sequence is TGTGCCAGCAGGGGCTCCAGCACAGATACGCAGTATTTT. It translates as CASRGSSTDTQYF.